This TCR beta chain emerged from a study of blood T cell repertoires in COVID-19. On the study more broadly: Whether acute or convalescent, the COVID-19 samples came from the United States, Italy and Spain.

Assay used: immunoSEQ multiplex PCR; TCRdb lists only in-frame clones, some missing. Among under 250,000 clones, roughly 83% were seen once, and the ten largest hold roughly an eighth. V shed 6 bases and J shed 1 base, with 9 bases lying between them. The CDR3 has 13 amino acids. The sequenced sample was peripheral blood. The sequence derives from an elderly man with acute or convalescent COVID-19. V usage is TRBV12-3 or TRBV12-4 and J usage is TRBJ1-1; possible D gene TRBD1, 6 bases. CDR3 region: CASSGQTNTEAFF. The DNA for the CDR3 is TGTGCCAGCAGCGGACAGACGAACACTGAAGCTTTCTTT.